The T cell receptor beta chain under discussion was sequenced for a study of patients and donors after allogeneic stem cell transplantation. TCRdb processed the RT-PCR reads anew with MiXCR; each CDR3 protein has one entry. There are about 200,000 distinct CDR3 sequences in the sample; 41% occur only once, and 33% lies in the top ten. This clonotype appeared a few times. V dropped 5 bases and J dropped 1 base, with 8 bases sitting between them. Germline-derived CDR1 and CDR2 are DFQATT and SNEGSKA (reference sequence). The CDR3 is made up of 12 amino acids. The TCR was taken from a human donor who was either an allogeneic HSCT recipient or a stem cell or donor lymphocyte infusion donor (not recorded which). It is not recorded whose cells these are; they may come from a transplant donor. Sequenced sample: blood, either unsorted or a sorted T cell fraction (not recorded which). The V and J genes are TRBV20-1 and TRBJ1-1; D is unresolved. The CDR3 loop is CSALRTNTEAFF. In DNA form, the CDR3 reads TGCAGTGCTCTAAGGACGAACACTGAAGCTTTCTTT.